The 29 T cell receptor beta chains below all came from one sample that was sequenced in a study of CD8+CD57+ T cells in acquired aplastic anemia. CD8+CD57+ cell expansion had been shown by flow cytometry in patients chosen for sequencing. Using genomic DNA as the template, TCR beta VDJ and CDR3 profiling was carried out. TCRdb independently ran MiXCR on the reads; one entry per CDR3 protein. The sample lists fewer than 300,000 distinct CDR3 sequences; roughly 82% were seen once. The sequenced sample was sorted CD4+, CD8+, or CD8+CD57+ T cells (not recorded which) from PBMCs. The receptors originated from a human donor with aplastic anemia.

Comments on this clonotype: This CDR3 is missing its conserved last phenylalanine or tryptophan, likely due to a read error. V is TRBV7-2 and J is TRBJ1-2; D remains ambiguous. The CDR3 contains 13 residues. Per germline, CDR1 SGHTA and CDR2 FQGNSA. V lost 1 base and J lost 8, with 11 bases in between. CDR3 in DNA: TGTGCCAGCAGCTTAGACCAGGATCCGGGCTACACCCTC. Protein sequence: CASSLDQDPGYTL.

A word on this clonotype: Sequence at one end of the junction differs from germline and may be a read error. The V and J genes are TRBV7-3 and TRBJ2-3; D is unclear. The length of the CDR3 is 14 residues. Germline CDR1 SGHTA, CDR2 FQGTGA. The CDR3 DNA is TGTGCCAGCAGCGTAGACCAGAACTCCTACAATGAGCAGTTT. Translating it yields CASSVDQNSYNEQF. The full variable domain, with the rest looked up from reference TRBV7-3 and TRBJ2-3, is GAGVSQTPSNKVTEKGKYVELRCDPISGHTALYWYRQSLGQGPEFLIYFQGTGAADDSGLPNDRFFAVRPEGSVSTLKIQRTERGDSAVYLCASSVDQNSYNEQFGPGTRLTVL.

The genes are TRBV13 and TRBJ1-1; a possible D gene is TRBD1 (6 bases). Trimming pared 4 bases from V and 3 bases from J, leaving 15 bases between. The CDR3 totals 15 residues. Germline CDR1 and CDR2: PRHDT and FYEKMQ (reference sequence). CDR3 in amino acids: CASSSRVTGYTEAFF. CDR3 DNA sequence: TGTGCCAGCAGCTCACGTGTGACAGGCTACACTGAAGCTTTCTTT. Full variable domain (missing parts from reference TRBV13 and TRBJ1-1): AAGVIQSPRHLIKEKRETATLKCYPIPRHDTVYWYQQGPGQDPQFLISFYEKMQSDKGSIPDRFSAQQFSDYHSELNMSSLELGDSALYFCASSSRVTGYTEAFFGQGTRLTVV.

On this clonotype: The conserved final phenylalanine or tryptophan is absent from the CDR3, which likely points to a read error. It is unclear where the CDR3 begins or ends on the DNA, so no DNA is shown, and the CDR3 is as TCRdb lists it. The chain uses TRBV7-8 and TRBJ2-3; the D segment call TRBD1 is taken from the table without a DNA check. The CDR3 sequence runs 13 residues, both termini included. Germline CDR1 is SGHVS and CDR2 is FQNEAQ. The CDR3: CASSYHPEGTALS.

Worth noting for this clonotype: At one end, the junction sequence differs from germline, possibly due to a read error. The chain employs TRBV9 and TRBJ1-5, with a tentative D call TRBD1 (5 bases). The CDR3 totals 17 residues. Germline CDR1 reads SGDLS; CDR2 reads YYNGEE. The CDR3 DNA reads TGTGCCAGCAGCCTTGGGACTAGCGGATCCTACAATGAGCCCCAGCATTTT. Amino acid sequence: CASSLGTSGSYNEPQHF.

V is TRBV6-5 and J is TRBJ1-2; TRBD1 matches 11 bases. The V gene end was trimmed by 2 bases and the J gene end by 5 bases; junction bases not matched to a gene: 4. Germline V gives CDR1 MNHEY, CDR2 SVGAGI. The CDR3 consists of 15 residues. The CDR3 DNA reads TGTGCCAGCAGTTACGGGACAGGGGGTCAATATGGCTACACCTTC. This gives the protein CASSYGTGGQYGYTF.

The chain combines TRBV10-3 with TRBJ2-3; D may be TRBD2 (6 bases). CDR3 length: 15 amino acids. Germline V gene lookup returns CDR1 ENHRY and CDR2 SYGVKD. The germline V and J ends were trimmed by 10 bases and 0 bases, with 17 bases remaining between them. The CDR3 here is CATRQWAGSTDTQYF. In nucleotides, the CDR3 is TGTGCCACCAGACAGTGGGCGGGAAGCACAGATACGCAGTATTTT.

The chain employs TRBV6-6 and TRBJ2-5, with D uncertain. This CDR3 contains 11 residues. V lost 7 bases, J lost 5 bases, and 8 bases lay in between. CDR1 and CDR2 from the germline V gene are MNHNY and SVGAGI (reference sequence). The DNA of the CDR3 is TGTGCCAGCACCCACAAGGAGACCCAGTACTTC. Its protein product is CASTHKETQYF.

The chain is built from TRBV7-2 and TRBJ2-3; 7 bases fit TRBD2. The CDR3 spans 16 residues. The germline V gene encodes CDR1 SGHTA and CDR2 FQGNSA. Trimming cost V 4 bases and J 3 bases; bases outside gene matches: 10. This chain's CDR3 is CASSSGGGDHTDTQYF. For the CDR3, the DNA is TGTGCCAGCAGCTCCGGGGGAGGGGATCATACAGATACGCAGTATTTT. The complete variable domain, with remaining parts taken from reference TRBV7-2 and TRBJ2-3, reads GAGVSQSPSNKVTEKGKDVELRCDPISGHTALYWYRQSLGQGLEFLIYFQGNSAPDKSGLPSDRFSAERTGGSVSTLTIQRTQQEDSAVYLCASSSGGGDHTDTQYFGPGTRLTVL.

In regard to this clonotype: Because the CDR3 is missing its conserved closing phenylalanine or tryptophan, this is likely a read error. No DNA is shown, since the ends of the CDR3 on it are uncertain; the CDR3 is the one TCRdb lists. The V gene is TRBV2, the J gene TRBJ2-3; no check of the table's D call, TRBD1, against the DNA was made. The CDR3 length equals 15 residues, ends included. CDR1 is SNHLY, CDR2 FYNNEI, per germline. CDR3 in amino acids: CASSDADRNQPQHFG.

The chain employs TRBV11-1 and TRBJ2-1; D perhaps matches TRBD1 (5 bases). This CDR3 is built from 13 residues. CDR1 is SGHAT and CDR2 is FQDESV in the germline V gene (reference sequence). With 5 bases removed from V and 8 bases from J, the gap between germline ends came to 13 bases. The CDR3 reads CASSRGTGHEQFF. The CDR3 region has the DNA TGTGCCAGCAGCAGGGGTACAGGTCATGAGCAGTTCTTC.

This clonotype was seen a handful of times. This sequence joins TRBV24-1 and TRBJ2-7; the D is unclear. Trimming took 7 bases from V and 7 from J, leaving 13 bases between them. The CDR3 has 12 amino acids. The germline gives CDR1 KGHDR, CDR2 SFDVKD. CDR3 DNA: TGTGCCACCAGCTCCACGTACAATGAGCAGTACGTC. It translates to CATSSTYNEQYV.

The chain is built from TRBV7-8 and TRBJ2-1; D possibly matches TRBD1 or TRBD2 (5 bases each). The germline CDR1 and CDR2 sequences are SGHVS and FQNEAQ. Trimming cost V 0 bases and J 7 bases, with 13 bases left between them. The CDR3 runs to 15 residues. The chain's CDR3 is CASSLAGRPDNEQFF. The DNA for the CDR3 is TGTGCCAGCAGCTTAGCGGGACGTCCCGATAATGAGCAGTTCTTC.

A note on this clonotype: The conserved phenylalanine or tryptophan normally closing the CDR3 is absent here, so this likely arose from a read error. The DNA is omitted, as the CDR3 cannot be located on it reliably, and the CDR3 follows TCRdb's listing. The V and J genes are TRBV7-9 and TRBJ2-5; the D call in the table, TRBD1, was not verified against the DNA. CDR1 is SEHNR and CDR2 is FQNEAQ in the germline V gene (reference sequence). The CDR3 spans 12 residues, counting both ends. The CDR3 reads CASLGGTETRCD.

CDR3 protein: CASSFGGLNNEQFF. The CDR3 nucleotides read TGCGCCAGCAGCTTTGGGGGGCTGAACAATGAGCAGTTCTTC. J is TRBJ2-1 and V is TRBV5-1; tentatively, D is TRBD1 or TRBD2 (6 bases each). CDR3 length: 14 amino acids. V was pared by 2 bases and J by 5 bases, with 11 bases between. Germline assignment: CDR1 SGHRS and CDR2 YFSETQ. The entire variable domain, with the rest obtained from reference TRBV5-1 and TRBJ2-1, is as follows: KAGVTQTPRYLIKTRGQQVTLSCSPISGHRSVSWYQQTPGQGLQFLFEYFSETQRNKGNFPGRFSGRQFSNSRSEMNVSTLELGDSALYLCASSFGGLNNEQFFGPGTRLTVL.

This clonotype was found once. The chain joins TRBV20-1 to TRBJ1-2; D not certain. The germline V gene encodes CDR1 DFQATT and CDR2 SNEGSKA (reference sequence). The V end was cut by 3 bases, the J end by 6 bases, with 17 bases between. The CDR3 has 14 amino acids. The DNA for the CDR3 is TGCAGTGCTAGGGCGATGGCTACACCTCATGGCTACACCTTC. Translation: CSARAMATPHGYTF.

The chain has TRBV20-1 and TRBJ2-3, with D possibly being TRBD1 or TRBD2 (5 bases each). CDR1 DFQATT and CDR2 SNEGSKA come from the germline V gene (reference sequence). Trimming removed 6 bases from V and 0 bases from J, with 10 bases in between. The CDR3 consists of 13 residues. Here the CDR3 reads CSATRDSTDTQYF. The CDR3 coding sequence is TGCAGTGCAACCCGGGACAGCACAGATACGCAGTATTTT.

CDR3 sequence: CASSLAGDPATHYYEQYV. The CDR3 DNA reads TGTGCCAGCAGCTTAGCGGGAGACCCCGCAACGCATTACTACGAGCAGTACGTC. The rearrangement uses TRBV7-8 and TRBJ2-7; TRBD2 is a possible D gene (5 bases). The germline V gene has CDR1 SGHVS and CDR2 FQNEAQ. Trimming left V 0 bases short and J 3 bases short, with 21 bases between. CDR3 length equals 18 residues.

The V call is TRBV19, the J call TRBJ2-1; the match to TRBD2 covers 10 bases. The J segment lost 10 bases and the V segment lost 1 base, leaving 4 bases of the junction unmatched. Germline V gene sequence: CDR1 LNHDA, CDR2 SQIVND (reference sequence). The CDR3 covers 14 residues. This CDR3 is CASSIASGGTEQFF. CDR3 nucleotides: TGTGCCAGTAGTATAGCTAGCGGGGGAACGGAGCAGTTCTTC. The whole variable domain, filled in from reference TRBV19 and TRBJ2-1, reads DGGITQSPKYLFRKEGQNVTLSCEQNLNHDAMYWYRQDPGQGLRLIYYSQIVNDFQKGDIAEGYSVSREKKESFPLTVTSAQKNPTAFYLCASSIASGGTEQFFGPGTRLTVL.

The V gene is TRBV3-1, the J gene TRBJ1-2, with a tentative D call TRBD1 (6 bases). CDR1 LGHDT and CDR2 YNNKEL come from the germline V gene (reference sequence). V was cut by 4 bases and J by 1 base, with 16 bases left in between. CDR3 length: 16 residues. DNA for the CDR3: TGTGCCAGCAGCCTCCTTGGGGACATGCTTAACTATGGCTACACCTTC. Its translation: CASSLLGDMLNYGYTF. The variable domain in full, completed from reference TRBV3-1 and TRBJ1-2, reads DTAVSQTPKYLVTQMGNDKSIKCEQNLGHDTMYWYKQDSKKFLKIMFSYNNKELIINETVPNRFSPKSPDKAHLNLHINSLELGDSAVYFCASSLLGDMLNYGYTFGSGTRLTVV.

A note on this clonotype: Relative to the germline gene, one junction end is altered; a read error may explain this. This rearrangement joins TRBV2 to TRBJ2-3; tentative D call: TRBD1 (6 bases). This CDR3 contains 14 residues. Per the germline V gene, CDR1 is SNHLY and CDR2 is FYNNEI. The CDR3 is CASRLGGADDKQYF. The CDR3 bases are TGTGCCAGCAGGTTAGGGGGAGCTGATGATAAGCAGTATTTT. Combining the CDR3 with reference TRBV2 and TRBJ2-3 gives the whole variable domain EPEVTQTPSHQVTQMGQEVILRCVPISNHLYFYWYRQILGQKVEFLVSFYNNEISEKSEIFDDQFSVERPDGSNFTLKIRSTKLEDSAMYFCASRLGGADDKQYFGPGTRLTVL.

This clonotype was picked up one time. As the CDR3 is not closed by the conserved phenylalanine or tryptophan, this likely results from a read error. Because the CDR3's place on the DNA is in doubt, the DNA is left out and the CDR3 is given as listed by TCRdb. The chain links TRBV7-9 to TRBJ1-2; TRBD1 is the table's D call, not checked against the DNA. Germline assignment: CDR1 SEHNR and CDR2 FQNEAQ (reference sequence). The CDR3 comprises 13 residues, both ends counted. The CDR3 here is CASSKDRASGSST.

The J gene is TRBJ2-7, the V gene TRBV7-8; weak D call: TRBD2 (6 bases). Germline CDR1 SGHVS, CDR2 FQNEAQ. V shed 1 base and J shed 4 bases, with 23 bases lying between them. The length of the CDR3 is 18 residues. CDR3 amino acids: CASSLEGGRDTLYYEQYV. CDR3 coding DNA: TGTGCCAGCAGCTTAGAGGGAGGCCGCGATACGCTGTATTACGAGCAGTACGTC.

Details on this clonotype: Sequence at one end of the junction differs from germline and may be a read error. J is TRBJ1-1 and V is TRBV7-8; D is unresolved. This CDR3 has 15 amino acids. CDR1 is SGHVS and CDR2 is FQNEAQ in the germline V gene. The CDR3 loop is CASSLDPDGNTEAFF. In DNA form, the CDR3 reads TGTGCCAGCAGCTTAGATCCAGACGGGAACACTGAAGCCTTCTTT.

The chain joins TRBV9 to TRBJ1-2; D perhaps matches TRBD1 (5 bases). This CDR3 comprises 15 residues. V was shortened by 4 bases and J by 2 bases, with 15 bases between the two germline ends. Germline V gene sequence: CDR1 SGDLS, CDR2 YYNGEE. In DNA form, the CDR3 reads TGTGCCAGCAGCCCCAACCCGACAGTCAACTATGGCTACACCTTC. Protein sequence: CASSPNPTVNYGYTF.

The chain couples TRBV7-9 to TRBJ2-1; 7 bases line up with TRBD1. The V and J ends lost 5 bases and 5 bases, in that order; junction bases with no gene match: 18. The CDR3 spans 18 residues. CDR1 SEHNR and CDR2 FQNEAQ come from the germline V gene (reference sequence). Here the CDR3 DNA reads TGTGCCAGCAGCACATTACCTACAGGGGCAGGGGCCAACAATGAGCAGTTCTTC. Residues: CASSTLPTGAGANNEQFF.

Note on this clonotype: At one end the junction does not follow the germline gene, possibly because of a read error. The chain employs TRBV10-1 and TRBJ2-1; 7 positions agree with TRBD2. CDR1 is WNHNN, CDR2 SYGVQD, per germline (reference sequence). The CDR3 contains 13 residues. CDR3 DNA sequence: TGCGCCAGCAGGGGAGGGAGCGGGGATGAGCATTTCTTC. Translation gives CASRGGSGDEHFF.

As to this clonotype: It is likely a read error, because the conserved phenylalanine at the end of the CDR3 is missing. V usage is TRBV2 and J usage is TRBJ2-3; 7 bases fit TRBD1. The junction had 5 bases not matched to a gene; V was cut back by 8 bases and J by 3 bases. This CDR3 comprises 13 residues. Germline CDR1 is SNHLY and CDR2 is FYNNEI. CDR3: CASGDSTTDTQYL. CDR3 bases: TGTGCCAGCGGGGACAGCACTACAGATACGCAGTATCTT.

There are a few counts of this clonotype. The junction differs from germline at one of its ends, possibly a read error. The chain links TRBV11-3 to TRBJ2-4; D is perhaps TRBD1 (5 bases). Per germline, CDR1 SGHNT and CDR2 YENEEA. There are 12 residues in the CDR3. CDR3 loop: CASGLALTVQYF. CDR3 coding DNA: TGTGCCAGCGGCTTAGCTCTGACAGTTCAGTACTTC.